This entry concerns a single T cell receptor (beta chain). This clonotype was detected many times. Its antigen is not yet known. Base-call qualities are not available, and no considerably larger clone is one nucleotide away. TCR cDNA was made using 5'RACE template switching, a step that added a universal primer site and unique molecular identifiers. Priming for cDNA synthesis came from both the TCR alpha and TCR beta constant segments. Libraries were amplified in two PCR steps, with sample barcodes and sequencing adapters added in the second step. Sequencing of libraries was done on Illumina HiSeq 2500 (2x100 bp) or NovaSeq (2x150 bp). The original pipeline was this. MIGEC was used to demultiplex reads and collapse the reads into UMI consensus sequences, and MiXCR was used for V(D)J alignment. Vaccine-responding clonotypes were identified with edgeR using replicate PBMC samples, with FDR below 0.01 and a log2 fold change above 5 up to day 15 being required. Each bulk clonotype was labeled CD4 or CD8 based on which sequenced repertoire, CD4 or CD8, contained the clonotype at higher abundance. The public reads were run again by TCRdb, first through fastp at Q25 and then through MiXCR, and only productive beta chains were kept. Under each unique CDR3 protein, matching rows form one entry showing the most common genes and DNA. What appears here as the V and J calls and clone size reflects TCRdb's work, not the paper's. This sample is represented by around 350,000 distinct CDR3 sequences; 6% to 8% of them were singletons. 14% to 15% of the sample is held by the ten biggest clonotypes.

CDR1 LGHNA and CDR2 YSLEER are derived from the germline V gene. V drops 0 bases and J drops 9 bases, leaving 9 bases in between. From the cysteine through the phenylalanine, the CDR3 covers 13 amino acids. The entry retains the CDR3 DNA only, 39 bases that are in frame from base 1. The data are from a study of T cells after yellow fever vaccination (dated by TCRdb to about 2019). Regarding the complete study: The SMART-Seq v4 Ultra Low Input RNA kit was used to prepare libraries from fractions with low cell numbers. Two healthy male donors made up the cohort, one aged 18 to 30 years and the other aged 30 to 40 years. Bulk PBMC replicates and cell subsets were isolated from blood drawn at multiple timepoints before and after both primary and secondary immunization. To follow T-cell clones before and after primary and booster YFV17D yellow fever vaccination, bulk TCR alpha and beta repertoires were sequenced over time.

Reading the label with the study, this specimen's treatment or condition is: live attenuated yellow fever vaccine strain. At every blood-draw timepoint, two biological replicates of bulk PBMCs were collected. PBMCs were isolated from peripheral blood using a standard Ficoll-Paque protocol. TriZol was used to extract RNA from bulk PBMCs, CD4 and CD8 fractions, and dextramer-positive and dextramer-negative fractions. General study outcomes and caveats: FACS-sorted repertoires could contain abundant contaminating clonotypes from the bulk population, so computational filtering was required. Only two donors were included in the study, so the extent to which the findings can be generalized is limited. A small fraction of clonotypes showed up in both the CD4 and CD8 compartments, probably as a result of convergent recombination. The secondary T-cell response was weaker than the primary response but faster, peaking on day 5 instead of day 15. Most clones expanded after primary vaccination (roughly 96% of CD4 and roughly 91% of CD8) were re-detected after the booster, suggesting that broad memory maintenance occurred.

The receptor comes from a man between 25 and 39 years old who received the YFV17D yellow fever vaccine. The sequence joins TRBV4-3 to TRBJ2-1, and the D gene may be TRBD2, 6 bases matching. The input for sequencing was PBMCs, taken 5 days after the yellow fever booster vaccination. The CDR3 in this case is CASSQDRGLEQFF. The DNA sequence follows: TGCGCCAGCAGCCAAGATAGGGGACTTGAGCAGTTCTTC.